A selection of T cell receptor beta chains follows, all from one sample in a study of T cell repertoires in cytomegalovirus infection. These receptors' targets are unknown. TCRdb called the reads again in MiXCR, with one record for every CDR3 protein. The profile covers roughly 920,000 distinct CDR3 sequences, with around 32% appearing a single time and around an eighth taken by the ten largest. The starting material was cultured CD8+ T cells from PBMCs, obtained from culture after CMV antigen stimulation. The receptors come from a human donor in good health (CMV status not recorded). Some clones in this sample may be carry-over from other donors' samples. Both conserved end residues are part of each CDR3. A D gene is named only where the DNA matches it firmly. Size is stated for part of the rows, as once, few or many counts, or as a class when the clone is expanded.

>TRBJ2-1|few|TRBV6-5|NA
TGTGCCAGCAGTTCCAGCCTTCTCCAGGGGCAGTTCTTC
CASSSSLLQGQFF
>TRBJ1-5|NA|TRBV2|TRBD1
TGTGCCAGCAGAGGAGGGGGCAGCTCCCAACCCCAGCATTTT
CASRGGGSSQPQHF
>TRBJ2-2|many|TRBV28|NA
TGTGCCAGCAGCCGAGAACTAGTCGGCGGGGAGCTGTTTTTT
CASSRELVGGELFF
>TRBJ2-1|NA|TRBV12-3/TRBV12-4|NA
TGTGCCAGCAGTTTGGGTTCGGGGTTTCAGGACAATGAGCAGTTCTTC
CASSLGSGFQDNEQFF
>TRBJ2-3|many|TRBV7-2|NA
TGTGCCAGCAGCCGCGGGGACTCACGCACAGATACGCAGTATTTT
CASSRGDSRTDTQYF
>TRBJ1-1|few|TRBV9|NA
TGTGCCAGCAGCGTAACTGGACAGAGGAACACTGAAGCTTTCTTT
CASSVTGQRNTEAFF
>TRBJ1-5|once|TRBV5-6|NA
TGTGCCAGCAGCTTGGGAGCGTATAGCAATCAGCCCCAGCATTTT
CASSLGAYSNQPQHF
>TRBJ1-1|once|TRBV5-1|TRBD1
TGCGCCAGCAGCTCCGTTAGACAGGGGAACACTGAAGCTTTCTTT
CASSSVRQGNTEAFF
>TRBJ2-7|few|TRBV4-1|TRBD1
TGCGCCAGCAGCCAAGACCCAGGGACAGGGAGCTACGAGCAGTACTTC
CASSQDPGTGSYEQYF
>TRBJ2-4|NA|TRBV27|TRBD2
TGTGCCAGCAGTTGGACTAGCGGGGAGATAAACATTCAGTACTTC
CASSWTSGEINIQYF
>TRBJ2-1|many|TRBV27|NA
TGTGCCAGCAGTTCAGACTCTGGCTCCTACAATGAGCAGTTCTTC
CASSSDSGSYNEQFF
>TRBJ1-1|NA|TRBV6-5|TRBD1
TGTGCCAGCAGTTACTCGGGACAGCTTTATATGAACACTGAAGCTTTCTTT
CASSYSGQLYMNTEAFF
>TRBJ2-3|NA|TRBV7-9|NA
TGTGCCAGCAGCTTAGCAGGGATTGGCCTGACCTACTCCACAGATACGCAGTATTTT
CASSLAGIGLTYSTDTQYF
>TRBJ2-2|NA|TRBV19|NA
TGTGCCAGTACCCTTGGGGCTTTCGGCACCGGGGAGCTGTTTTTT
CASTLGAFGTGELFF
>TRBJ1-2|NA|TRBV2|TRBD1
TGTGCCAGCAGGCAGGGGGCGCGAGGCTACACCTTC
CASRQGARGYTF
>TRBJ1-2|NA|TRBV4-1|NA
TGCGCCAGCAGCCAAGCCTCGGCAGGGTCTGGCTACACCTTC
CASSQASAGSGYTF
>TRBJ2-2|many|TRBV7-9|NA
TGTGCCAGCAGCTTAGAGTCGCCCCACACCGGGGAGCTGTTTTTT
CASSLESPHTGELFF
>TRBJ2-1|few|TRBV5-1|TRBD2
TGCGCCAGCAGCTCACCGGGACTAGCGGGGGCCCGTTCGACCTACAATGAGCAGTTCTTC
CASSSPGLAGARSTYNEQFF
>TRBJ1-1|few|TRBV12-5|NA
TGTGCTAGTGGTTTGGTACCCGGGACAGAAGCTTTCTTT
CASGLVPGTEAFF
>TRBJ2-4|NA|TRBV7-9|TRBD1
TGTGCCAGCAGCGATTGGGGGACAGGGCTAGCCAAAAACATTCAGTACTTC
CASSDWGTGLAKNIQYF
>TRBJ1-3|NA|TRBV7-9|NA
TGTGCCAGCAGCCAAGACGGACAGATCTCTGGAAACACCATATATTTT
CASSQDGQISGNTIYF
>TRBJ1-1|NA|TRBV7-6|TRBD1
TGTGCCAGCAACCGCACCACTACAGGGGGCACTGAAGCTTTCTTT
CASNRTTTGGTEAFF
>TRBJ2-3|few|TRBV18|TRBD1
TGTGCCAGCTCACCGCAAAAGGACAGGGTCACAGATACGCAGTATTTT
CASSPQKDRVTDTQYF
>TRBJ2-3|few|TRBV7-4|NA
TGTGCCAGCGGAGGATCCCCAGGGCTGATACAGGATACGCAGTATTTT
CASGGSPGLIQDTQYF
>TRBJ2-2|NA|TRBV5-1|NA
TGCGCCAGCAGCTTGGTACAGGGAAACACCGGGGAGCTGTTTTTT
CASSLVQGNTGELFF
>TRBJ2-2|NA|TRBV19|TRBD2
TGTGCCAGTAGTTCGCCTAGCGGGGTGCCCGGGGAGCTGTTTTTT
CASSSPSGVPGELFF
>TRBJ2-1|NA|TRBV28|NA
TGTGCCAGCAGTTTATACTTACTAGGCAATGAGCAGTTCTTC
CASSLYLLGNEQFF
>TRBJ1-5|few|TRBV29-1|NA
TGCAGCGTCGGACAGACGAGCAATCAGCCCCAGCATTTT
CSVGQTSNQPQHF
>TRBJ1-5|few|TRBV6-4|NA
TGTGCCAGCAGTGACTCGGGCAATCAGCCCCAGCATTTT
CASSDSGNQPQHF
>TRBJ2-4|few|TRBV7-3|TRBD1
TGTGCCAGCAGCTCCGGGACAGGGCTTTTGTACTTC
CASSSGTGLLYF
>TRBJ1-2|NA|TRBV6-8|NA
TGTGCCAGCACCAAGGCAGAAAACTATGGCTACACCTTC
CASTKAENYGYTF
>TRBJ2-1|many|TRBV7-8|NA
TGTGCCAGCAGTTCGGGACGGATCTCCTACAATGAGCAGTTCTTC
CASSSGRISYNEQFF
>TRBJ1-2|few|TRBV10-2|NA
TGCGCCAGCAGAGCATCCGCCTATGGCTACACCTTC
CASRASAYGYTF
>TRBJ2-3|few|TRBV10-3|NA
TGTGCCATCAGGATGGTCGGAGATACGCAGTATTTT
CAIRMVGDTQYF
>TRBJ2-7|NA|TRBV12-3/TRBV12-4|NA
TGTGCCAGCAGTCCCCTCGCCGGGGGCTTAAGCTCCTACGAGCAGTACTTC
CASSPLAGGLSSYEQYF
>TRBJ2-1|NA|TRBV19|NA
TGTGCCAGTAGTACCCCGGGACTGGGGAATGAGCAGTTCTTC
CASSTPGLGNEQFF
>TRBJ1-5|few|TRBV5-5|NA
TGTGCCAGCAGCCTGGAAGGGAATAGCAATCAGCCCCAGCATTTT
CASSLEGNSNQPQHF
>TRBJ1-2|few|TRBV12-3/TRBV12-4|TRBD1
TGTGCCAGCAGTCCAACTACAGGGGTGTCATATGGCTACACCTTC
CASSPTTGVSYGYTF
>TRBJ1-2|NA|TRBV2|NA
TGTGCCAGCCCAGGGGAGGTCTATGGCTACACCTTC
CASPGEVYGYTF
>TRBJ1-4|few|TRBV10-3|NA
TGTGCCATCAGTGATGGGAGGAGGGAGGAAAAACTGTTTTTT
CAISDGRREEKLFF
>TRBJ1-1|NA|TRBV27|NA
TGTGCCAGCAGTCCCCTCGGCCACACTGTAGCTTTCTTT
CASSPLGHTVAFF
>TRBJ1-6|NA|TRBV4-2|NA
TGTGCCAGCAATACAGGAGCTAATTCACCCCTCCACTTT
CASNTGANSPLHF
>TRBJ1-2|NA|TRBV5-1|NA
TGCGCCAGCAGCCTAGGACAGCCTATAGATGGCTACACCTTC
CASSLGQPIDGYTF
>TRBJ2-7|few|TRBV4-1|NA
TGCGCCAGCAGCCTCAAAGGCGGCAGAGAGCAGTACTTC
CASSLKGGREQYF
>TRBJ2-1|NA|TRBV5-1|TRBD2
TGCGCCAGCAATCTAGCGGGGGTGACCTACAATGAGCAGTTCTTC
CASNLAGVTYNEQFF
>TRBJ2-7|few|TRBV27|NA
TGTGCCAGCAGTTTCGGTGTTCACCCTCTCGAGCAGTACTTC
CASSFGVHPLEQYF
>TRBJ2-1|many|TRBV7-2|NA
TGTGCCAGCAGCTTAGCGGGGGGCCCTGAGCAGTTCTTC
CASSLAGGPEQFF
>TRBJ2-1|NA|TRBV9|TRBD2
TGTGCCAGCAGCGTTCGAGCGGGGGGCTTCTACAATGAGCAGTTCTTC
CASSVRAGGFYNEQFF
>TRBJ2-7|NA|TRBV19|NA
TGTGCCAGTCTTCAAACAATAGGACCTCCCTACGAGCAGTACTTC
CASLQTIGPPYEQYF
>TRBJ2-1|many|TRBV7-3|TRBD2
TGTGCCAGCAGCCCAGCGACGGGGGGGAGAGTGAGCGGTAGTGAGCAGTTCTTC
CASSPATGGRVSGSEQFF
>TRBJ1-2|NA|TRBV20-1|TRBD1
TGCAGTGCTAAGGGACAGGGGCGGGAAGGCGGCTACACCTTC
CSAKGQGREGGYTF
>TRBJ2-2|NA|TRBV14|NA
TGTGCCAGCAGCCAAGATCGGGGCAGATATAACACCGGGGAGCTGTTTTTT
CASSQDRGRYNTGELFF
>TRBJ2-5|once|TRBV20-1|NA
TGCAGTGCCCGGGACCGCCTGGCCCAGTACTTC
CSARDRLAQYF
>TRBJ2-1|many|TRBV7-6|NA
TGTGCCAGCAGCTTAGTTGGGGGGGCCGGGAATGAGCAGTTCTTC
CASSLVGGAGNEQFF
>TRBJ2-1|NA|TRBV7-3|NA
TGTGCCAGCAGCTTAATCCCAGACAGTGTGTCCTACAATGAGCAGTTCTTC
CASSLIPDSVSYNEQFF